The source of this T cell receptor beta chain is a study of STAT3 mutations in large granular lymphocyte leukemia. Study at large: More than half of T-LGLL patients received immunosuppressive therapy. Study results and limitations: Samples missed the first appearance of the clone. Treatment regimens differed across patients between samplings. In several patients, dominant TCR clone burden exceeded STAT3 mutant burden. Every T-cell large granular lymphocyte leukemia patient had at least one immunodominant TCR beta clonotype.

The CDR3 length is 13 residues. V gave up 7 bases and J gave up 7 bases, with 14 bases separating them. Germline V gene lookup returns CDR1 MNHEY and CDR2 SVGAGI. Profiling relied on immunoSEQ multiplex PCR, and the TCRdb table lists in-frame clones only, not all of them. The table has more than 9,000 clones, 45% to 65% seen once. A word on this clone: The antigen is not known.

The sequence came from a boy aged 10-17 years with T-cell large granular lymphocyte leukemia. Some clones in this sample may be carry-over from other donors' samples. The chain has TRBV6-5 and TRBJ1-3; D gene ambiguous. The material sequenced was peripheral blood mononuclear cells. CDR3 nucleotide sequence: TGTGCCAGCACCAACGGGGTTTGGAACACCATATATTTT. Its translation: CASTNGVWNTIYF.